This TCR beta chain came from a study of vaccination and CD4 T cells after COVID-19. Study context: Median draw time for post-COVID samples was over 100 days post-diagnosis (range 35 to 161). Overlapping spike peptides served as the stimulus for the cells. These peptides came from SARS-CoV-2 and from the common cold coronaviruses HCoV-NL63, HCoV-OC43 and HCoV-229E.

Overall study results and limits: Convalescent patients' vaccine-specific clones were spike mono-reactive in 304 of 307 cases.

Researchers used the Oncomine TCR Beta short-read assay to sequence DNA from cultured CD4+ T cells. Investigators obtained genomic DNA by extraction from cultured CD4+ T cells. In TCRdb, the PCR reads were re-called with MiXCR into one record per CDR3 protein. The table has more than 10,000 distinct CDR3 sequences, roughly 28% seen once. This clonotype was counted a few times. The antigen is undetermined. Treatment: approximately nine-day PBMC culture with coronavirus spike peptide pools or control peptides (ViraFEST assay). An unexposed donor provided the CD4+ T cells, which were collected before the COVID-19 pandemic (2011-2018). If enough cells were available, CD4+ T cells from unexposed donors were probed with SARS-CoV-2 S/N and four cold-coronavirus spikes. Germline loops: CDR1 SGHDN, CDR2 FVKESK. V was pared by 5 bases and J by 4 bases, with 3 bases of the junction left unmatched. This CDR3 contains 14 residues.

The chain carries TRBV14 and TRBJ1-2, with 11 bases matching TRBD1. Input material: CD4+ T cells from blood, cultured in vitro. This sequence was found in a human donor in good health. The CDR3 DNA reads TGTGCCAGCAGCAAGGGACAGGGGGTCTATGGCTACACCTTC. This encodes CASSKGQGVYGYTF.